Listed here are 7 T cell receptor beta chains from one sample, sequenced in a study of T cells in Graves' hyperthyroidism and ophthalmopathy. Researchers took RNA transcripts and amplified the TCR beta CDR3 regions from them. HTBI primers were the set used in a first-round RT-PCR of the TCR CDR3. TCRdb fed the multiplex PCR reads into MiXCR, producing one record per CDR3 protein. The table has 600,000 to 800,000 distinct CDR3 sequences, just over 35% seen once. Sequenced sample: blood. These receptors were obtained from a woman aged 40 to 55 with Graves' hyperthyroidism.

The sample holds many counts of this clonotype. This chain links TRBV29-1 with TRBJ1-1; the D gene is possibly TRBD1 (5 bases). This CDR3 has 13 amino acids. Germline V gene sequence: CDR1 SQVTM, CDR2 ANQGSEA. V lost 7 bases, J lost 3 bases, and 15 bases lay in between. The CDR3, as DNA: TGCAGCGGTTCAGGGTGGGGGGACACTGAAGCTTTCTTT. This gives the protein CSGSGWGDTEAFF.

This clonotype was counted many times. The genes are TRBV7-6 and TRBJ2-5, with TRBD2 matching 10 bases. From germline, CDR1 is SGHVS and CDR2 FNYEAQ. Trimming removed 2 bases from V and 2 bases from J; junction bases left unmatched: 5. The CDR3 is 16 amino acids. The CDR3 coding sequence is TGTGCCAGCAGCTTAACTAGCGGGGTGGCGCAAGAGACCCAGTACTTC. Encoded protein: CASSLTSGVAQETQYF. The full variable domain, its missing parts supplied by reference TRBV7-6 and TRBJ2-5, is GAGVSQSPRYKVTKRGQDVALRCDPISGHVSLYWYRQALGQGPEFLTYFNYEAQQDKSGLPNDRFSAERPEGSISTLTIQRTEQRDSAMYRCASSLTSGVAQETQYFGPGTRLLVL.

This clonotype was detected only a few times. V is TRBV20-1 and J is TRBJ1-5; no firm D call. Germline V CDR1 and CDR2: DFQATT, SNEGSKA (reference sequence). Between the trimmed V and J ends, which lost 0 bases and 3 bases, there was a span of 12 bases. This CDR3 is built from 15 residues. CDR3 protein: CSAREEISLNQPQHF. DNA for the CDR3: TGCAGTGCTAGAGAAGAGATCAGTCTCAATCAGCCCCAGCATTTT.

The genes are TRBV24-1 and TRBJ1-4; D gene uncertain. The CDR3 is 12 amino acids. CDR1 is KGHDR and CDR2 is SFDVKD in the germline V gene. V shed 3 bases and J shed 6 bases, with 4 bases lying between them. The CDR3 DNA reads TGTGCCACCAGTGATGGCGATGAAAAACTGTTTTTT. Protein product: CATSDGDEKLFF.

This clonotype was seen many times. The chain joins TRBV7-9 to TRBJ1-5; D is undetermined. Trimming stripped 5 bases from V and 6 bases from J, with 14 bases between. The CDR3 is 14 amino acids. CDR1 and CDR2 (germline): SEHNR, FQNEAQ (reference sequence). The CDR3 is CASSPIGRTQPQHF. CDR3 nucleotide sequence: TGTGCCAGCAGCCCCATCGGGAGGACTCAGCCCCAGCATTTT.

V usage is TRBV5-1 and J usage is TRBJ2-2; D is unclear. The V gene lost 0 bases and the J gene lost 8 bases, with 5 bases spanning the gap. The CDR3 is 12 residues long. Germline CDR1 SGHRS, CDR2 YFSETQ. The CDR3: CASSLALGELFF. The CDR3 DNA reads TGCGCCAGCAGCTTGGCACTGGGGGAGCTGTTTTTT.

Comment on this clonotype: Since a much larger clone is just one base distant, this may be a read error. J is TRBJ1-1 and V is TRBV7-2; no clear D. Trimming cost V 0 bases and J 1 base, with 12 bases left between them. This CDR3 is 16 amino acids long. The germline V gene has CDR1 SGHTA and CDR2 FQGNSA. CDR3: CASSLAVGLANTEAFF. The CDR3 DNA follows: TGTGCCAGCAGCTTAGCGGTAGGGCTGGCGAACACTGAAGCTTTCTTT. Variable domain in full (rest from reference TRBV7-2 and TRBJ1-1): GAGVSQSPSNKVTEKGKDVELRCDPISGHTALYWYRQSLGQGLEFLIYFQGNSAPDKSGLPSDRFSAERTGGSVSTLTIQRTQQEDSAVYLCASSLAVGLANTEAFFGQGTRLTVV.